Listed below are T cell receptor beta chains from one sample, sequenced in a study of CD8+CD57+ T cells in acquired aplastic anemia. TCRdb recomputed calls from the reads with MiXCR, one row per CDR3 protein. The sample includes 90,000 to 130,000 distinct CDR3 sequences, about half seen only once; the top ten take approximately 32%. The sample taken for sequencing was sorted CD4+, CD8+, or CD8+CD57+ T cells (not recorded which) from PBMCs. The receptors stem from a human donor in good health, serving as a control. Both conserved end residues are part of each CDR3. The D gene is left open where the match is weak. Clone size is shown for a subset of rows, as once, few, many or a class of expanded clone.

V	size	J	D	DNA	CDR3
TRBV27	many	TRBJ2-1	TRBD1	TGTGCCAGCAGTTTGGGACAGGGGGGCAATGAGCAGTTCTTC	CASSLGQGGNEQFF
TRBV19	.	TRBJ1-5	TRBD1	TGTGCCAGTAGTCCGGGGACAGGGGGCGCGCAGCCCCAGCATTTT	CASSPGTGGAQPQHF
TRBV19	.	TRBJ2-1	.	TGTGCCAGTAGTTTGAGGTACGACAATGAGCAGTTCTTC	CASSLRYDNEQFF
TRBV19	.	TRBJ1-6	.	TGTGCCGGGCGGGTAGGAAATAATTCACCCCTCCACTTT	CAGRVGNNSPLHF
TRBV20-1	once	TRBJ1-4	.	TGCAGTGCTATACAGCCTACTAATGAAAAACTGTTTTTT	CSAIQPTNEKLFF
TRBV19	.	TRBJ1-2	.	TGTGCCAGTAGTATAGCCAATTATGGCTACACCTTC	CASSIANYGYTF
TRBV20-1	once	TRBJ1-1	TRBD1	TGCAGTGCTAGAGAAAGGACAGGGGGCATAGCTTTCTTT	CSARERTGGIAFF
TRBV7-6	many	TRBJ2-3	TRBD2	TGTGCCAGCAGCTTAGTAACTAGCGGCACAGATACGCAGTATTTT	CASSLVTSGTDTQYF
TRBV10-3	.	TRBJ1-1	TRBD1	TGTGCCATCAGGGGGACAGAGACTACTGAAGCTTTCTTT	CAIRGTETTEAFF
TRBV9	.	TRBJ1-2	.	TGTGCCAGCAGCGTAGCCGTTACTCACTATGGCTACACCTTC	CASSVAVTHYGYTF
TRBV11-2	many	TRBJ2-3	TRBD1	TGTGCCAGCAGTCATGGGACAGGGGGTCGGGGCACAGATACGCAGTATTTT	CASSHGTGGRGTDTQYF
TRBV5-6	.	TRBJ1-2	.	TGTGCCAGCAGCTTGGGAGATCTAGAATTTCCCTATGGCTACACCTTC	CASSLGDLEFPYGYTF
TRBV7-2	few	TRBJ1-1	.	TGTGCCAGCAGCTTTTCCGTGAACACTGAAGCTTTCTTT	CASSFSVNTEAFF
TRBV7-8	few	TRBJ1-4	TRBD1	TGTGCCGGCAGCCTATCGAACAGGGGGTATGGAGATGAAAAACTGTTTTTT	CAGSLSNRGYGDEKLFF
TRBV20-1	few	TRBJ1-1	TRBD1	TGCAGTGCCAAGGTGACAGGGGGCATCACTGAAGCTTTCTTT	CSAKVTGGITEAFF
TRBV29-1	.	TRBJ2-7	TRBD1	TGCAGCGTTGGACAGGGGCCCCACGAGCAGTACTTC	CSVGQGPHEQYF
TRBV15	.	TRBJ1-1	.	TGTGCCACCATAAGCGCCACTGAAGCTTTCTTT	CATISATEAFF
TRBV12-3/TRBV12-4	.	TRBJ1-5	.	TGTGCCCGCAGTGGCGGGGAAGAATGGGGTCAGCCCCAGCATTTT	CARSGGEEWGQPQHF
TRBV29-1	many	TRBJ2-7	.	TGCAGCGTCCTACCCGACCGGGGGGCCGGACGTTACGAGCAGTACTTC	CSVLPDRGAGRYEQYF
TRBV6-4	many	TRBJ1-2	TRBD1	TGTGCCGGACCCTTCCGGGACAGAGATTTTGGCTACACCTTC	CAGPFRDRDFGYTF
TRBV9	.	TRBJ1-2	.	TGTGCCAGCAAGGGTGGAAGCTACACCTTC	CASKGGSYTF
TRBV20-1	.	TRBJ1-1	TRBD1	TGCAGTGTTAACAGGGGGCTAGGAGCTTTCTTT	CSVNRGLGAFF
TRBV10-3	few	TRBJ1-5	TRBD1	TGTGCCATCAGTGATGACAGGGGCTTCGATCAGCCCCAGCATTTT	CAISDDRGFDQPQHF